The clone carrying this T cell receptor beta chain was recorded a few times. The antigen is undetermined. Each CDR3 protein gets one entry after TCRdb re-called the reads with MiXCR. The sample records about 830,000 distinct CDR3 sequences, approximately 30% being singletons. Trimming took 5 bases from V and 3 from J, leaving 10 bases between them. The CDR3 spans 13 residues. CDR1 and CDR2 (germline): MNHNS, SASEGT. The sample comes from a study of T cell repertoires in cytomegalovirus infection. Study summary: Public TCR beta signatures were indicative of both CMV infection and a matching HLA type.

Findings and caveats of the study: The ex vivo response was dominated by HLA-C-restricted CMV-specific TCR beta clonotypes.

Sequencing used cultured CD8+ T cells from PBMCs, obtained from culture after CMV antigen stimulation. The TCR sequence derives from a human donor in good health (CMV status not recorded). Some clones in this sample may be carry-over from other donors' samples. The V call is TRBV6-1, the J call TRBJ1-1; D might be TRBD1 (6 bases). CDR3: CASSPHRDTEAFF. In DNA, the CDR3 is TGTGCCAGCAGTCCTCACAGGGACACTGAAGCTTTCTTT.